Sequencing of this TCR beta chain was carried out in a study of T-cell reconstitution after alpha-beta-depleted transplantation in children. V was pared by 6 bases and J by 2 bases, with 8 bases between. The CDR3 has 12 amino acids. Using unique molecular identifiers, the investigators prepared the TCRbeta library. TCRdb reprocessed the PCR reads via MiXCR and lists one record per CDR3 protein. The sample yields 350,000 to 450,000 distinct CDR3 sequences, approximately 20% seen once. Sequencing used PBMCs from the stem cell graft donor, obtained from the stem cell graft. The TCR originated in a human donor who donated a stem cell graft to a child with acute myeloid leukemia. The chain uses TRBV12-3 or TRBV12-4 and TRBJ2-7; D remains unclear. CDR3 nucleotide sequence: TGTGCCAGCAGAAAAAGGCCCTACGAGCAGTACTTC. Translating it yields CASRKRPYEQYF.